Each of the 24 T cell receptor beta chains below was sequenced from the same sample in a study of early T cells in non-severe SARS-CoV-2 infection. One entry per CDR3 protein, called by TCRdb with MiXCR from the 5' RACE reads. The table shows over 60,000 distinct CDR3 sequences, with 9.5% to 13% occurring only once. The source material was whole blood, sampled at baseline. These receptor sequences come from an adult who was a healthcare worker with PCR-confirmed SARS-CoV-2 infection or an uninfected control (not recorded which).

This clonotype was seen at least ten times. The rearrangement joins TRBV4-3 to TRBJ2-3; no definite D call. CDR1 is LGHNA, CDR2 YSLEER, per germline. V lost 2 bases and J 5 bases, leaving 11 bases between the germline ends. The CDR3 runs to 14 residues. CDR3 nucleotides: TGCGCCAGCAGCCAACAGGAGTACTTAGATACGCAGTATTTT. This sequence encodes CASSQQEYLDTQYF.

The genes are TRBV24-1 and TRBJ2-1; TRBD1 aligns across 9 bases. Per the germline V gene, CDR1 is KGHDR and CDR2 is SFDVKD. The ends lost 9 bases at V and 3 bases at J; junction bases unmatched: 2. The CDR3 has 13 residues. The CDR3 coding sequence is TGTGCCACCGGACAGGGGAACTACAATGAGCAGTTCTTC. Translated, it gives CATGQGNYNEQFF.

The gene calls are TRBV20-1 and TRBJ2-5; no clear D gene. Germline V gives CDR1 DFQATT, CDR2 SNEGSKA (reference sequence). V lost 0 bases to trimming and J lost 4 bases, with 6 bases between them. CDR3 size: 12 residues. The CDR3 region is CSAREVGETQYF. The DNA of the CDR3 is TGCAGTGCTAGAGAGGTGGGAGAGACCCAGTACTTC.

The chain has TRBV20-1 and TRBJ1-6; D may be TRBD1 (5 bases). The CDR3 sequence is 13 residues long. Trimming removed 2 bases from V and 7 bases from J, with 9 bases in between. Germline values: CDR1 DFQATT, CDR2 SNEGSKA (reference sequence). In DNA, the CDR3 is TGCAGTGCTAGACTAGGGGTCAATTCACCCCTCCACTTT. Protein: CSARLGVNSPLHF.

This clonotype was seen more than once but under ten times. J is TRBJ2-2 and V is TRBV2; 8 positions match TRBD1. Germline CDR1 and CDR2: SNHLY and FYNNEI. The CDR3 covers 14 residues. Trimming at V came to 6 bases and at J to 9 bases, leaving 9 bases not matched to a gene. The DNA for the CDR3 is TGTGCCAGCAGGAACGCCAGGGGGCCGAGGGAGCTGTTTTTT. This codes for CASRNARGPRELFF. Using reference TRBV2 and TRBJ2-2 for the parts outside the CDR3, the full variable domain is EPEVTQTPSHQVTQMGQEVILRCVPISNHLYFYWYRQILGQKVEFLVSFYNNEISEKSEIFDDQFSVERPDGSNFTLKIRSTKLEDSAMYFCASRNARGPRELFFGEGSRLTVL.

This clonotype has ten or more counts. The genes are TRBV18 and TRBJ1-2; 9 positions agree with TRBD1. The CDR3 is 15 amino acids. The V gene's germline CDR1 is KGHSH and CDR2 LQKENI. V was clipped by 5 bases and J by 5 bases; unmatched bases: 9. CDR3 loop: CASSYSPGQGYGYTF. The CDR3 nucleotides read TGTGCCAGCTCATATTCTCCGGGACAGGGATATGGCTACACCTTC.

The rearrangement uses TRBV6-2 or TRBV6-3 and TRBJ2-1; D gene unclear. Between the trimmed V and J ends, which lost 5 bases and 8 bases, there was a span of 16 bases. Germline loops: CDR1 MNHEY, CDR2 SVGEGT. CDR3 length: 14 amino acids. CDR3 protein: CASSEPRPDYEQFF. In nucleotides, the CDR3 is TGTGCCAGCAGTGAACCCAGACCCGATTATGAGCAGTTCTTC.

This clonotype was seen only a few times. The chain uses TRBV9 and TRBJ2-1; a weak D match, TRBD1 (6 bases). Germline lookup yields CDR1 SGDLS and CDR2 YYNGEE. V was pared by 2 bases and J by 7 bases, with 10 bases between. The CDR3 has 13 residues. CDR3 region: CASSVNQGNEQFF. The CDR3 DNA sequence: TGTGCCAGCAGCGTCAACCAGGGGAATGAGCAGTTCTTC.

This clonotype was observed at least ten times. This sequence joins TRBV4-1 and TRBJ2-7; perhaps TRBD1 as D (6 bases). This CDR3 spans 14 amino acids. Trimming took off 4 bases at V and 1 base at J, with 11 bases between the two ends. Germline V gene sequence: CDR1 MGHRA, CDR2 YSYEKL. CDR3: CASSLRDKSYEQYF. DNA for the CDR3: TGCGCCAGCAGCCTCCGGGACAAGTCCTACGAGCAGTACTTC.

This clonotype was found many times. This chain uses TRBV7-9 with TRBJ1-1; maybe TRBD1 (6 bases). V lost 4 bases and J lost 5, with 8 bases in between. There are 12 residues in the CDR3. Germline V gives CDR1 SEHNR, CDR2 FQNEAQ (reference sequence). The CDR3 sequence is CASSYDRTEAFF. CDR3 sequence (DNA): TGTGCCAGCAGCTATGACAGGACTGAAGCTTTCTTT.

The V call is TRBV7-2, the J call TRBJ1-1; 10 bases line up with TRBD1. V gave up 4 bases and J gave up 5 bases; unmatched junction bases: 7. The CDR3 sequence is 15 residues long. Germline CDR1 SGHTA, CDR2 FQGNSA. DNA for the CDR3: TGTGCCAGCAGCTCCTCACCGGGACAGGGGACTGAAGCTTTCTTT. Translating it yields CASSSSPGQGTEAFF. Based on the CDR3 plus reference TRBV7-2 and TRBJ1-1, the full variable domain is GAGVSQSPSNKVTEKGKDVELRCDPISGHTALYWYRQSLGQGLEFLIYFQGNSAPDKSGLPSDRFSAERTGGSVSTLTIQRTQQEDSAVYLCASSSSPGQGTEAFFGQGTRLTVV.

This clonotype was recorded many times. The V call is TRBV20-1, the J call TRBJ1-6; weak D call: TRBD1 (5 bases). CDR1 and CDR2 (germline): DFQATT, SNEGSKA (reference sequence). V lost 3 bases, J lost 7 bases, and 10 bases lay in between. The CDR3 consists of 13 residues. CDR3 sequence (DNA): TGCAGTGCTAGTTTTCGGGGGAATTCACCCCTCCACTTT. This codes for CSASFRGNSPLHF.

The chain carries TRBV11-2 and TRBJ2-3, with TRBD2 matching 11 bases. Per the germline V gene, CDR1 is SGHAT and CDR2 is FQNNGV. The CDR3 is 16 amino acids. The V segment lost 4 bases and the J segment 3 bases; nucleotides outside the gene matches: 6. In DNA, the CDR3 is TGTGCCAGCAGCTCAACTAGCGGGGGTGTTACAGATACGCAGTATTTT. Amino acids: CASSSTSGGVTDTQYF.

DNA of the CDR3: TGCAGTGCTATTCAGATCGGACAGGGCCTACAAGAGACCCAGTACTTC. It translates to CSAIQIGQGLQETQYF. The V and J genes are TRBV20-1 and TRBJ2-5, with 8 bases identical to TRBD1. CDR1 and CDR2 from the germline V gene are DFQATT and SNEGSKA (reference sequence). The junction had 12 bases not matched to a gene; V was cut back by 4 bases and J by 2 bases. The CDR3 totals 16 residues.

About this clonotype itself: Being one base from a much bigger clone, this may be a read error. Without the conserved terminal phenylalanine or tryptophan, this CDR3 likely stems from a read error. This sequence joins TRBV6-1 and TRBJ2-1; TRBD2 agrees at 8 bases. Losses at the gene ends were 5 bases for V and 4 bases for J; bases not matched to a gene: 7. CDR3 length: 15 residues. Per germline, CDR1 MNHNS and CDR2 SASEGT. This CDR3 is CASSTQRGPYNEQFS. CDR3 DNA sequence: TGTGCCAGCAGTACACAGCGGGGGCCTTACAATGAGCAGTTCTCC.

The rearrangement links TRBV6-6 to TRBJ2-3; TRBD1 aligns across 7 bases. V was clipped by 5 bases and J by 2 bases; unmatched bases: 7. This CDR3 contains 15 residues. Looked up from germline, CDR1 is MNHNY and CDR2 is SVGAGI (reference sequence). The CDR3 spells CASSEGAASTDTQYF. The CDR3 DNA is TGTGCCAGCAGTGAGGGGGCGGCCTCCACAGATACGCAGTATTTT.

In its sample, this clonotype was seen a few times. The chain combines TRBV7-9 with TRBJ1-2; D call uncertain. V was cut by 1 base and J by 0 bases, with 12 bases left in between. Germline CDR1 reads SEHNR; CDR2 reads FQNEAQ (reference sequence). This CDR3 has 16 residues. The CDR3 protein is CASSLGLAGSNYGYTF. The CDR3 DNA reads as TGTGCCAGCAGCTTAGGCCTTGCCGGTTCTAACTATGGCTACACCTTC.

This clonotype has only a few counts. V is TRBV7-9 and J is TRBJ2-2; tentatively, D is TRBD1 (5 bases). V lost 1 base, J lost 0 bases, and 12 bases lay in between. The CDR3 totals 17 residues. Germline V gene lookup returns CDR1 SEHNR and CDR2 FQNEAQ (reference sequence). CDR3 nucleotide sequence: TGTGCCAGCAGCTTAGGGATTTCAGGGACGAACACCGGGGAGCTGTTTTTT. Translation gives CASSLGISGTNTGELFF.

This sequence joins TRBV2 and TRBJ1-6, with TRBD1 matching over 10 bases. The V and J ends lost 2 bases and 7 bases, in that order; junction bases with no gene match: 11. CDR3 length: 18 residues. Germline V CDR1 and CDR2: SNHLY, FYNNEI. CDR3 nucleotide sequence: TGTGCCAGCAGTGAACGGGACAGGGGACGGGCCTCCAATTCACCCCTCCACTTT. As protein: CASSERDRGRASNSPLHF.

V gene TRBV5-1 combines with J gene TRBJ2-7; D gene unclear. In germline, CDR1 is SGHRS, CDR2 YFSETQ. Trimming took off 4 bases at V and 9 bases at J, with 11 bases between the two ends. The CDR3 length is 11 residues. The CDR3 nucleotides are TGCGCCAGCAGCCCGGGCCGTGGGCAGTACTTC. Translating it yields CASSPGRGQYF.

In this sample, this clonotype turned up many times. The chain is built from TRBV19 and TRBJ1-5, with D possibly matching TRBD1 (6 bases). V was trimmed by 4 bases and J by 2 bases, leaving 12 bases between them. The CDR3 runs to 15 residues. CDR1 and CDR2 from the germline V gene are LNHDA and SQIVND (reference sequence). CDR3 sequence: CASSTGRGRNQPQHF. CDR3 DNA sequence: TGTGCCAGTAGTACCGGCAGGGGCCGCAATCAGCCCCAGCATTTT.

This clonotype occurred a few times. V and J are TRBV19 and TRBJ2-7, with D perhaps matching TRBD2 (5 bases). The CDR3 covers 12 residues. Looked up from germline, CDR1 is LNHDA and CDR2 is SQIVND (reference sequence). V was cut by 6 bases and J by 3 bases, with 9 bases left in between. The CDR3 spells CASSHEGYEQYF. CDR3 nucleotide sequence: TGTGCCAGTAGCCACGAGGGCTACGAGCAGTACTTC.

This clonotype occurred a few times. The rearrangement joins TRBV6-5 to TRBJ2-4; D may be TRBD2 (5 bases). Near its end, the DNA agrees better with TRBJ2-7, so the J call may be wrong. Germline V gives CDR1 MNHEY, CDR2 SVGAGI. CDR3 size: 13 residues. CDR3 region: CASSLFRGSEQYF. The CDR3 DNA follows: TGTGCCAGCAGTCTTTTTCGGGGTAGCGAGCAGTACTTC.

This clonotype showed up just a few times. V is TRBV6-1 and J is TRBJ2-3, with 11 bases that match TRBD2. Germline CDR1 MNHNS, CDR2 SASEGT. The CDR3 extends over 14 amino acids. With V trimmed by 6 bases and J by 4 bases, 3 bases remained unmatched. The CDR3 reads CASSPGLAADTQYF. The CDR3 DNA follows: TGTGCCAGCAGCCCGGGACTAGCGGCAGATACGCAGTATTTT.